The clone carrying this T cell receptor (beta chain) has only a few counts. These data belong to a study of identical twins. MiXCR, run by TCRdb on the 5' RACE reads, gives a single entry per CDR3 protein. The top ten clones hold around 13% of a sample with approximately 700,000 distinct CDR3 sequences, roughly 18% of them seen once. Trimming left V 6 bases short and J 5 bases short, with 20 bases between. Germline CDR1 reads MNHNS; CDR2 reads SASEGT. This CDR3 comprises 15 residues. These same records also appear under a second study, on T cells expressing NK-cell markers. That source adds: Beta-chain profiling covered CD3+CD56+NKG2C+, CD3+CD56+NKG2C- and CD3+CD56-NKG2C+ sorted subsets. In several experiments, sorting was confined to alpha-beta TCR T cells through use of an anti-gamma-delta TCR antibody. Nothing established the HCMV specificity of expanded NKG2C+ T cell clones.

The sequenced material came from PBMCs. This receptor was obtained from a woman aged 18 to 35 in good health. The rearrangement joins TRBV6-1 to TRBJ2-7, with TRBD2 as a possible D gene (6 bases). Here the CDR3 DNA reads TGTGCCAGCAGCCCTACCCCCGGAGGGCTCGACGAGCAGTACTTC. Its translation is CASSPTPGGLDEQYF.